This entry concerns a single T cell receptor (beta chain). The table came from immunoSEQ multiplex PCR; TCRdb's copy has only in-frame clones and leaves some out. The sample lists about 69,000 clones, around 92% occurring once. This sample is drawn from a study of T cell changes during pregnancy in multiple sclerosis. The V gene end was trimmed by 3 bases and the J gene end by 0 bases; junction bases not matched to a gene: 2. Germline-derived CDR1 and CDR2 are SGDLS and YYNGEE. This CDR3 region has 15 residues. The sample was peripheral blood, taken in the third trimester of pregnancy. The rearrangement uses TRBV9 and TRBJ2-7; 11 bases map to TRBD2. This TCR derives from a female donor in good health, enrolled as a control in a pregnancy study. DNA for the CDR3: TGTGCCAGCAGCGAGGGACTAGCGGACTCCTACGAGCAGTACTTC. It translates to CASSEGLADSYEQYF.